The 4 T cell receptor beta chains below come from one sample, sequenced in a study of cytomegalovirus exposure and HLA in healthy donors. This PCR relied on a set of 60 Vbeta primers and 13 Jbeta primers. The repertoire was sequenced with immunoSEQ multiplex PCR; TCRdb's copy has only in-frame clones and lacks some. This sample's table has fewer than 150,000 clones. Sequenced input: PBMCs. The receptors stem from a woman aged 60 to 75 in good health and CMV-seronegative.

The chain carries TRBV6-5 and TRBJ2-2; the match to TRBD2 covers 7 bases. V shed 0 bases and J 6 bases; nucleotides not matched to a gene: 1. Looked up from germline, CDR1 is MNHEY and CDR2 is SVGAGI. The CDR3 sequence is 14 residues long. The CDR3 is CASSYSREPGELFF. The CDR3 bases are TGTGCCAGCAGTTACTCGCGGGAGCCCGGGGAGCTGTTTTTT.

The gene calls are TRBV28 and TRBJ1-4, with D unclear. V was trimmed by 3 bases and J by 8 bases, leaving 10 bases between them. The CDR3 is made up of 13 amino acids. Germline CDR1 is MDHEN and CDR2 is SYDVKM. In nucleotides, the CDR3 is TGTGCCAGCAGTTTGCACAGAAACGAAAAACTGTTTTTT. It encodes CASSLHRNEKLFF.

The chain is built from TRBV5-4 and TRBJ2-3, with 14 bases that match TRBD2. After removal of 3 bases from V and 6 bases from J, the junction contained 3 bases not matched to a gene. This CDR3 is 15 amino acids long. Germline CDR1 reads SGHNT; CDR2 reads YYREEE (reference sequence). The CDR3 bases are TGTGCCAGCAGCTCGACTAGCGGGGGGGCGGATACGCAGTATTTT. It specifies CASSSTSGGADTQYF.

The rearrangement links TRBV6-4 to TRBJ2-3; the D gene is possibly TRBD1 (6 bases). V was cut by 2 bases and J by 0 bases, with 9 bases left in between. This CDR3 is 15 amino acids long. Germline CDR1 is MRHNA and CDR2 is SNTAGT. The CDR3 is CASSDAGASTDTQYF. CDR3 bases: TGTGCCAGCAGTGACGCAGGGGCTAGCACAGATACGCAGTATTTT.